This TCR beta chain was recovered during a study of neurological immune-mediated disorders. Study-level results: HTLV-1-associated myelopathy led in TCR clonal expansion, while multiple sclerosis ranked lowest, below healthy controls.

The cDNA was synthesized by means of template-switch 5'RACE, which was carried out with 10-nucleotide random UMIs. TCRdb ran MiXCR on the 5' RACE reads and lists one entry per CDR3 protein. The table has roughly 98,000 distinct CDR3 sequences, 13% seen once; the top ten hold approximately 4.5%. The sample's time point: longitudinal time-point 2. V was clipped by 1 base and J by 9 bases, with 10 bases between them. This CDR3 is built from 13 residues. Germline V gives CDR1 LGHDT, CDR2 YNNKEL (reference sequence). Details on this clonotype: Its antigen is currently unknown.

This receptor was obtained from a female donor with HTLV-1-associated myelopathy (HAM/TSP). The V call is TRBV3-1, the J call TRBJ2-1; D gene uncertain. The material sequenced was PBMCs. The CDR3 is CASSQGRNSEQFF. CDR3 sequence (DNA): TGTGCCAGCAGCCAAGGGAGAAATAGTGAGCAGTTCTTC.